This TCR beta chain appears in the sequencing data of a study of TET2 disruption in CD19-targeted CAR T cells. The assay was immunoSEQ multiplex PCR, and TCRdb's table has in-frame clones only and misses some. The sample table sets out some 2,000 clones. Documented treatment: autologous CTL019 cells: CD19 CAR with 4-1BB and CD3 zeta domains. A CD19 CAR with TCR zeta and 4-1BB domains was used. The starting T cells for CTL019 came from a peripheral blood leukapheresis. The CDR3 extends over 15 amino acids. CDR1 is SGHVS and CDR2 is FQNEAQ in the germline V gene. In the case of this clone: What it binds is unknown. One end of the junction is discordant with germline, which a read error may explain. Sequencing ends 3 residues short of the CDR3 end; the germline J gene provides the rest. In the same sample, other DNA sequences code for this CDR3.

The chain carries TRBV7-8 and TRBJ1-3; TRBD1 might be the D (6 bases). This sequence was found in a man aged 65 to 79 with chronic lymphocytic leukemia. The sequenced sample was CD8+ T cells sorted from cultured blood T cells, obtained for CD19 CAR T cell therapy. The covered CDR3 bases are TGTGCCAGCAGCTTAGTGGGGGCCCTTGGAAACACT. It translates to CASSLVGALGNT. The whole CDR3 region reads CASSLVGALGNTIYF.